This T cell receptor beta chain was captured in a study of cytomegalovirus exposure and HLA in healthy donors. Remarks on this clone: Its specificity is unknown.

Primers included in the PCR were 60 Vbeta and 13 Jbeta primers. Method: immunoSEQ multiplex PCR; TCRdb's copy keeps in-frame clones and lacks some. Of under 300,000 clones listed, about nine tenths are singletons. The germline gives CDR1 SQVTM, CDR2 ANQGSEA. Trimming left V 3 bases short and J 10 bases short, with 14 bases between. The CDR3 runs to 12 residues. Study-wide points: It was reported that the classifier diagnosed cytomegalovirus status with high specificity and sensitivity in both the original and validation cohorts. Among immune exposure information, only CMV serostatus was available. The study designated 150 or so TCR beta chains cytomegalovirus-associated.

The sequenced sample consisted of PBMCs. This rearrangement joins TRBV29-1 to TRBJ2-3; possible D gene TRBD1, 5 bases. The receptor was derived from a man aged 40-50 years in good health and CMV-seropositive. DNA for the CDR3: TGCAGCGTTGAGGGGCCTAAGGGATCGCAGTATTTT. This sequence encodes CSVEGPKGSQYF.